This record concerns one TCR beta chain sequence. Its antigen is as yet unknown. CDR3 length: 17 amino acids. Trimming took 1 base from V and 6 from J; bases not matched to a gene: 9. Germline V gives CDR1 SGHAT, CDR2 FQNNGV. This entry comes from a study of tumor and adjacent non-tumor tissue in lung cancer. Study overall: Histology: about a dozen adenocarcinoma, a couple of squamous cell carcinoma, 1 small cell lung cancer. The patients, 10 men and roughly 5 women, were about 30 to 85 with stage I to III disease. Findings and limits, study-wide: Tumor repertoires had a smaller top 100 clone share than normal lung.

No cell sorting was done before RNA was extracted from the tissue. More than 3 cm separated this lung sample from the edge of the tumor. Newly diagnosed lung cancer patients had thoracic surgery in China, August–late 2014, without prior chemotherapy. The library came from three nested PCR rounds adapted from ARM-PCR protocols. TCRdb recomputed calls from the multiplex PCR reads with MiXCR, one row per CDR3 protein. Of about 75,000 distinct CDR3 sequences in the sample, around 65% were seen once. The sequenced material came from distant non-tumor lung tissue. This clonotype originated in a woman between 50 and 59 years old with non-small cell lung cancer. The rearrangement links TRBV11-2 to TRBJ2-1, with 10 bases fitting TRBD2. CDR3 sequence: CASSLAASSGGINEQFF. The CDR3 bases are TGTGCCAGCAGCTTAGCAGCTTCTAGCGGGGGTATCAATGAGCAGTTCTTC.